This is a list of T cell receptor beta chains from one sample in a study of a mutant IDH1 vaccine in newly diagnosed glioma. Assay used: immunoSEQ multiplex PCR; TCRdb lists only in-frame clones, some missing. The sample has more than 30,000 clones; nearly 90% are singletons. The antigens these receptors bind are not known. This material consisted of PBMCs, taken from a glioma patient whose treatment included an IDH1 peptide vaccine. Receptors originate from a man aged 18 to 29 with glioma. CDR3s include the opening cysteine and the closing phenylalanine or tryptophan. The D gene is left open where the match is weak. The listing skips clone size in some rows; elsewhere it reads once, few, many or a size class.

j_gene,v_gene,d_gene,abundance,CDR3aa,CDR3nt
TRBJ1-1,TRBV29-1,.,few,CSVYQGRVEAFF,TGCAGCGTTTACCAGGGGAGGGTGGAAGCTTTCTTT
TRBJ2-3,TRBV5-1,TRBD2,.,CASSLALAGGSSTDTQYF,TGCGCCAGCAGCTTGGCACTAGCGGGAGGATCTAGCACAGATACGCAGTATTTT
TRBJ2-2,TRBV6-1,TRBD2,.,CATQIAGPNTGELFF,TGTGCCACCCAAATAGCGGGGCCGAACACCGGGGAGCTGTTTTTT
TRBJ2-3,TRBV4-1,.,.,CASSQFLASTDTQYF,TGCGCCAGCAGCCAATTTCTAGCGAGCACAGATACGCAGTATTTT
TRBJ1-2,TRBV4-1,.,.,CASSPEGRNYGYTF,TGCGCCAGCAGCCCCGAAGGGAGAAACTATGGCTACACCTTC
TRBJ1-2,TRBV5-1,.,.,CASSLGRWEREIYGYTF,TGCGCCAGCAGCTTGGGTAGGTGGGAGAGGGAGATCTATGGCTACACCTTC
TRBJ2-3,TRBV4-3,.,.,CASSQDSSGDTQYF,TGCGCCAGCAGCCAAGATAGCAGCGGAGATACGCAGTATTTT
TRBJ1-2,TRBV20-1,.,few,CSAGGAGYTF,TGCAGTGCAGGGGGAGCTGGCTACACCTTC
TRBJ2-1,TRBV5-1,TRBD2,once,CASSLGLAGGHAYNEQFF,TGCGCCAGCAGCTTAGGACTAGCGGGAGGTCATGCCTACAATGAGCAGTTCTTC
TRBJ1-1,TRBV5-1,.,.,CASSLGQGKTEAFF,TGCGCCAGCAGCTTGGGGCAGGGTAAAACTGAAGCTTTCTTT
TRBJ2-5,TRBV10-3,.,.,CAIRETGQETQYF,TGTGCCATCAGAGAGACAGGTCAAGAGACCCAGTACTTC
TRBJ1-1,TRBV9,.,.,CASSIEQHTEAFF,TGTGCCAGCAGCATCGAACAGCACACTGAAGCTTTCTTT
TRBJ1-2,TRBV7-9,TRBD1,.,CASSFSTGPNYGYTF,TGTGCCAGCAGCTTCTCGACAGGGCCTAACTATGGCTACACCTTC
TRBJ1-2,TRBV27,.,.,CASSFGGASGGYTF,TGTGCCAGCAGTTTTGGAGGGGCCTCCGGTGGCTACACCTTC
TRBJ2-7,TRBV9,.,.,CASSPYVSADEQYF,TGTGCCAGCAGCCCCTACGTTAGCGCGGACGAGCAGTACTTC
TRBJ2-6,TRBV7-9,.,.,CASSLIGVSGANVLTF,TGTGCCAGCAGCTTAATTGGGGTCTCTGGGGCCAACGTCCTGACTTTC
TRBJ1-6,TRBV10-3,.,.,CAIRPENNSPLHF,TGTGCCATCCGCCCCGAAAATAATTCACCCCTCCACTTT
TRBJ1-5,TRBV27,.,.,CASWGGNPWPQHF,TGTGCCAGCTGGGGGGGTAACCCGTGGCCCCAGCATTTT
TRBJ2-3,TRBV2,.,.,CATDSGISRLDTQYF,TGTGCCACCGACTCCGGGATTAGCAGGCTGGATACGCAGTATTTT
TRBJ1-2,TRBV5-1,.,.,CASSLGRGTDYGYTF,TGCGCCAGCAGCTTGGGTCGTGGGACGGATTATGGCTACACCTTC
TRBJ1-1,TRBV2,.,.,CASTARGQGYTEAFF,TGTGCCAGCACGGCGCGAGGGCAGGGGTACACTGAAGCTTTCTTT
TRBJ2-7,TRBV18,.,.,CASSPNPGEQYF,TGTGCCAGCTCACCCAATCCTGGCGAGCAGTACTTC
TRBJ2-5,TRBV28,.,.,CASRLTGLKTQYF,TGTGCCAGCAGGCTAACAGGGTTGAAGACCCAGTACTTC
TRBJ1-2,TRBV28,.,.,CASSPGARGGYTF,TGTGCCAGCAGTCCGGGGGCGAGAGGGGGCTACACCTTC
TRBJ2-1,TRBV6-5,TRBD2,once,CASSRTSGRNEQFF,TGTGCCAGCAGCCGAACTAGCGGGCGCAATGAGCAGTTCTTC
TRBJ2-1,TRBV6-5,.,.,CASSLKGAPDNEQFF,TGTGCCAGCAGTCTCAAAGGGGCGCCCGACAATGAGCAGTTCTTC
TRBJ2-1,TRBV4-3,TRBD1,once,CASSPLFRGQDEQFF,TGCGCCAGCAGCCCCCTGTTCAGGGGACAGGATGAGCAGTTCTTC
TRBJ2-1,TRBV6-1,TRBD2,.,CASGGTSLGSVF,TGTGCCAGCGGGGGGACTAGCCTGGGAAGTGTCTTC
TRBJ1-2,TRBV30,.,once,CACWEPGQSLYGYTF,TGTGCCTGCTGGGAACCGGGTCAAAGCCTCTATGGCTACACCTTC
TRBJ1-5,TRBV28,TRBD1,once,CASRGTGPNQPQHF,TGTGCCAGCAGAGGGACAGGCCCCAATCAGCCCCAGCATTTT
TRBJ1-1,TRBV11-2,.,.,CASSSPGRQAFF,TGTGCCAGCAGCTCACCGGGGCGGCAAGCTTTCTTT
TRBJ2-7,TRBV7-8,.,.,CASSSSGIPYEQYF,TGTGCCAGCAGCTCCTCCGGGATCCCATACGAGCAGTACTTC
TRBJ2-7,TRBV20-1,.,.,CSALQRTQQYF,TGCAGTGCTCTACAGCGGACCCAGCAGTACTTC
TRBJ2-1,TRBV25-1,TRBD2,.,CASSEFFSGRAGFVEQFF,TGTGCCAGCAGTGAATTTTTTAGCGGGAGGGCCGGGTTCGTTGAGCAGTTCTTC
TRBJ1-2,TRBV5-6,.,.,CASRGEQGFYGYTF,TGTGCCAGCAGGGGGGAACAGGGATTCTATGGCTACACCTTC
TRBJ2-7,TRBV30,.,.,CAWSVRSGTASYEQYF,TGTGCCTGGAGTGTACGTTCCGGGACGGCCTCCTACGAGCAGTACTTC
TRBJ2-7,TRBV27,TRBD2,.,CASSSRTSGRAAKGNEQYF,TGTGCCAGCAGTTCTCGGACTAGCGGGAGGGCCGCCAAGGGGAACGAGCAGTACTTC
TRBJ2-7,TRBV10-1,.,.,CASRLNGREQYF,TGCGCCAGCAGGCTTAACGGACGGGAGCAGTACTTC
TRBJ2-7,TRBV10-3,TRBD2,.,CAISETKRESSYEQYF,TGTGCCATCAGTGAGACCAAGCGGGAGTCATCATACGAGCAGTACTTC
TRBJ2-2,TRBV4-1,.,once,CASSQEPALRTNTGELFF,TGCGCCAGCAGCCAAGAACCGGCCCTACGGACGAACACCGGGGAGCTGTTTTTT
TRBJ1-4,TRBV7-2,.,.,CASSDRFNEKLFF,TGTGCCAGCTCTGACAGATTCAATGAAAAACTGTTTTTT